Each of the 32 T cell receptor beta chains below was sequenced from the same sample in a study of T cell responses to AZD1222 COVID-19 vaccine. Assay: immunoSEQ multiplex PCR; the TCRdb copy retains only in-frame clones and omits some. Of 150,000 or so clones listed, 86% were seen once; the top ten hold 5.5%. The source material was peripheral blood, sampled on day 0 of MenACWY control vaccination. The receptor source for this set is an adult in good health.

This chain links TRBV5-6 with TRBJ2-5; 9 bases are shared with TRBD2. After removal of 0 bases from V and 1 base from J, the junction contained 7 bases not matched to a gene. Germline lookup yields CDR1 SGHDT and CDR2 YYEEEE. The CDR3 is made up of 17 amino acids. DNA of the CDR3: TGTGCCAGCAGCTTGGTGTTAGCGGGAGATTCCCAAGAGACCCAGTACTTC. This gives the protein CASSLVLAGDSQETQYF.

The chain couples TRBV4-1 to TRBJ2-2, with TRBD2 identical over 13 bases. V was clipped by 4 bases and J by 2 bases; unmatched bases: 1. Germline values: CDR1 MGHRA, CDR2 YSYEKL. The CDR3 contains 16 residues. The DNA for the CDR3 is TGCGCCAGCAGCCTGGGACTAGCGGGAAACACCGGGGAGCTGTTTTTT. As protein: CASSLGLAGNTGELFF.

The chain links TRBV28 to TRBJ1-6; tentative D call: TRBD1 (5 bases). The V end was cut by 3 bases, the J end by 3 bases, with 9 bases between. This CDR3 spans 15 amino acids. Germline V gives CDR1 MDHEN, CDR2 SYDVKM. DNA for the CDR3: TGTGCCAGCAGTTTTAGGAGGGGCTATAATTCACCCCTCCACTTT. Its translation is CASSFRRGYNSPLHF.

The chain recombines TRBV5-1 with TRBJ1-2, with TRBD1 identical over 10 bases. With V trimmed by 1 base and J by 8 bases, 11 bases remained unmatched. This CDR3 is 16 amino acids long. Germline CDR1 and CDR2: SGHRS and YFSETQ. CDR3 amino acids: CASSLLGTGAYEGYTF. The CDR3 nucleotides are TGCGCCAGCAGCTTGTTAGGGACAGGGGCCTACGAGGGCTACACCTTC.

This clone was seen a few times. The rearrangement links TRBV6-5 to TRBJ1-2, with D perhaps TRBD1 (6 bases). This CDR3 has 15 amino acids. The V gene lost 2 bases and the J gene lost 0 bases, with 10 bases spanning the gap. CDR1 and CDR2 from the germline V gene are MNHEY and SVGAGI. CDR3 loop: CASSYGQNPNYGYTF. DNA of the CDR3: TGTGCCAGCAGTTACGGACAGAACCCTAACTATGGCTACACCTTC.

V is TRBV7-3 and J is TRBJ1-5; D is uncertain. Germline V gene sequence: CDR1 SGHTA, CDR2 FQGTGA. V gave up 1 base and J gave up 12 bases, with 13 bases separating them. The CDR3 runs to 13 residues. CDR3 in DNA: TGTGCCAGCAGCTTAAACGAGGACTCAAGCCAGCATTTT. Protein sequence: CASSLNEDSSQHF.

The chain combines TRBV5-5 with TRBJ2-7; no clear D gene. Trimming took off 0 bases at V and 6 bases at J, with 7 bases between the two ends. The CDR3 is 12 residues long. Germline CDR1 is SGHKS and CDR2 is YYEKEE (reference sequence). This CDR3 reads CASSLGTLEQYF. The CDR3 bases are TGTGCCAGCAGCTTGGGGACCCTCGAGCAGTACTTC.

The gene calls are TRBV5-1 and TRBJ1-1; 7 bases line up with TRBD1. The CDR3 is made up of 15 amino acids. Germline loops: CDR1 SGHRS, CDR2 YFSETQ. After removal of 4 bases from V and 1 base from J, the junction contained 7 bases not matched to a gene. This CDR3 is CASSGTVSGNTEAFF. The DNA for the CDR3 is TGCGCCAGCAGCGGGACAGTTTCAGGGAACACTGAAGCTTTCTTT.

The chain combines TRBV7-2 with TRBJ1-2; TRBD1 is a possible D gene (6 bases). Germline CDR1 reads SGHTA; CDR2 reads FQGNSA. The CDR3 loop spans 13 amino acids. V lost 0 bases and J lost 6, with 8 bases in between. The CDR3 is CASSLAGGDGYTF. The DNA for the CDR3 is TGTGCCAGCAGCTTAGCAGGGGGTGATGGCTACACCTTC. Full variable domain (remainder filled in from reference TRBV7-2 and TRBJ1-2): GAGVSQSPSNKVTEKGKDVELRCDPISGHTALYWYRQSLGQGLEFLIYFQGNSAPDKSGLPSDRFSAERTGGSVSTLTIQRTQQEDSAVYLCASSLAGGDGYTFGSGTRLTVV.

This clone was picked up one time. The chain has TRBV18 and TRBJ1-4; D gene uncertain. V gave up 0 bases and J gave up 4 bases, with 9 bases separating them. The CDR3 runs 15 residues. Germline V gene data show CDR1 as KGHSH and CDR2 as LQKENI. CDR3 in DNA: TGTGCCAGCTCACCACCGGAAAGCATTAATGAAAAACTGTTTTTT. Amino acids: CASSPPESINEKLFF.

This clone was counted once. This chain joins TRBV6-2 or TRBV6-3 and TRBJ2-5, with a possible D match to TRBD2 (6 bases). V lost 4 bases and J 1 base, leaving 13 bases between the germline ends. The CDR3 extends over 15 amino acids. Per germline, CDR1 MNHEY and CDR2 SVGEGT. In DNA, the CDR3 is TGTGCCAGCAGTTCGGGACTTCACAGCCAAGAGACCCAGTACTTC. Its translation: CASSSGLHSQETQYF.

In DNA, the CDR3 is TGTGCCAGCAGCCAAGGGGGCGGCGGGATATACGAGCAGTACTTC. Its translation: CASSQGGGGIYEQYF. This chain joins TRBV3-1 (or the pseudogene TRBV3-2) and TRBJ2-7; the D gene is possibly TRBD2 (6 bases). There are 15 residues in the CDR3. Germline-derived CDR1 and CDR2 are LGHDT and YNNKEL (reference sequence). Trimming shortened V by 1 base and J by 4 bases, and 14 bases separated the two germline ends.

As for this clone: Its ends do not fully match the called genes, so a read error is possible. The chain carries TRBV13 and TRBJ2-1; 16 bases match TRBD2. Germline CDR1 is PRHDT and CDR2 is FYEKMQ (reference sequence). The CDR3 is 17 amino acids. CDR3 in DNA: TGTGCCGGCAGCCCGGGACTAGCGGGAGGGCCGGCGGATGAGCAGTTCTTC. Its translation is CAGSPGLAGGPADEQFF.

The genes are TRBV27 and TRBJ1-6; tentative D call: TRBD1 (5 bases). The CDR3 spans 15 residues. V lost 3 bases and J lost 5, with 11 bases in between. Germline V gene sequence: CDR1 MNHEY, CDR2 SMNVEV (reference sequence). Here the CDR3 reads CASSLQTGNNSPLHF. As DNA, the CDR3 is TGTGCCAGCAGTTTGCAAACAGGAAATAATTCACCCCTCCACTTT.

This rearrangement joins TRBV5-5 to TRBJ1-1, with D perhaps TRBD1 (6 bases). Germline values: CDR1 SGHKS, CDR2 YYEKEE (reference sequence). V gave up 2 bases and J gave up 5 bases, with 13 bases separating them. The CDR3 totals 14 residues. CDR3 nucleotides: TGTGCCAGCAGCTTACAGGGTGCCTGGACTGAAGCTTTCTTT. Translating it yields CASSLQGAWTEAFF.

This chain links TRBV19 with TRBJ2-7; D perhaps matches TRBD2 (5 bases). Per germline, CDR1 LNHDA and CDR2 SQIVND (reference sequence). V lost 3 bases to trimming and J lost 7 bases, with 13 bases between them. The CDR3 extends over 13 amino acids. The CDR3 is CASSMAATGEQYF. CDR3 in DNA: TGTGCCAGTAGTATGGCGGCCACGGGAGAGCAGTACTTC.

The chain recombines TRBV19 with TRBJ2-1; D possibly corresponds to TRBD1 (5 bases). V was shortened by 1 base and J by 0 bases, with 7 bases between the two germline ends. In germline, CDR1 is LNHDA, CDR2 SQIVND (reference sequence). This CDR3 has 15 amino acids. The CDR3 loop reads CASSIGQNSYNEQFF. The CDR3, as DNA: TGTGCCAGTAGTATAGGACAGAACTCCTACAATGAGCAGTTCTTC. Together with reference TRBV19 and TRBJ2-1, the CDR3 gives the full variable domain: DGGITQSPKYLFRKEGQNVTLSCEQNLNHDAMYWYRQDPGQGLRLIYYSQIVNDFQKGDIAEGYSVSREKKESFPLTVTSAQKNPTAFYLCASSIGQNSYNEQFFGPGTRLTVL.

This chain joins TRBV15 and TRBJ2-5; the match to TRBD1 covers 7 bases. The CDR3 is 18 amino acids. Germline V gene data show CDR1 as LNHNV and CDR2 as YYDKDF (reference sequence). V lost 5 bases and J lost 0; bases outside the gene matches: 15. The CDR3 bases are TGTGCCACCAGCGGAACGAGACAGGGACAAACCTACCAAGAGACCCAGTACTTC. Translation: CATSGTRQGQTYQETQYF.

Written as DNA, the CDR3 is TGTGCCAGTAGTATAAACAGGGGGGATCAGCCCCAGCATTTT. Amino acid sequence: CASSINRGDQPQHF. J is TRBJ1-5 and V is TRBV19; TRBD1 matches 8 bases. V dropped 2 bases and J dropped 5; count of bases not matched to a gene: 2. The germline gives CDR1 LNHDA, CDR2 SQIVND (reference sequence). The CDR3 extends over 14 amino acids.

Here the CDR3 DNA reads TGTGCCACCAGTGATTTTTCCGGGACGGACACAGATACGCAGTATTTT. Translated, it gives CATSDFSGTDTDTQYF. This chain links TRBV24-1 with TRBJ2-3; D may match TRBD1 or TRBD2 (5 bases each). V gave up 1 base and J gave up 2 bases, with 12 bases separating them. CDR1 is KGHDR, CDR2 SFDVKD, per germline. The CDR3 has 16 residues.

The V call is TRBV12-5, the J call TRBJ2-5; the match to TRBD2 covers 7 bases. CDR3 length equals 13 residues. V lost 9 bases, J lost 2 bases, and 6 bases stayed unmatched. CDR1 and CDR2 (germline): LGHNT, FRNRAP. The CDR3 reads CASLSGKQETQYF. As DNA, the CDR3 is TGTGCTAGCCTCAGCGGGAAACAAGAGACCCAGTACTTC.

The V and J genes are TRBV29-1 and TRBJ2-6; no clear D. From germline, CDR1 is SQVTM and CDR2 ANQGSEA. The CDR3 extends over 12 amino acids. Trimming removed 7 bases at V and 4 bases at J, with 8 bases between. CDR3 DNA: TGCAGCGCTCGGCGGGGGGCCAACGTCCTGACTTTC. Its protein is CSARRGANVLTF. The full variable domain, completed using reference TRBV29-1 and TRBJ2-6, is SAVISQKPSRDICQRGTSLTIQCQVDSQVTMMFWYRQQPGQSLTLIATANQGSEATYESGFVIDKFPISRPNLTFSTLTVSNMSPEDSSIYLCSARRGANVLTFGAGSRLTVL.

The CDR3 nucleotides are TGTGCCAGCAGTTTGGGGACAGGCAATGAGCAGTTCTTC. Residues: CASSLGTGNEQFF. The rearrangement links TRBV12-3 or TRBV12-4 to TRBJ2-1, with 8 bases lining up with TRBD1. With V trimmed by 3 bases and J by 6 bases, 1 base remained unmatched. The CDR3 contains 13 residues.

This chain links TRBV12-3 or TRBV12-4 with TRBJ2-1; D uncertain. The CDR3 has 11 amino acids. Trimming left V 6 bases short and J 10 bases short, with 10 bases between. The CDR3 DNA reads TGTGCCAGCAGCGCCGCCGGCGAGCAGTTCTTC. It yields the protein CASSAAGEQFF.

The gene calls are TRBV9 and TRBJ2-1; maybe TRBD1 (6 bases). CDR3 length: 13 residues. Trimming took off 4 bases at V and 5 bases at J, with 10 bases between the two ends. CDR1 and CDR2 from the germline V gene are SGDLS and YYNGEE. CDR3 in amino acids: CASSFHRDNEQFF. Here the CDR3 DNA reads TGTGCCAGCAGCTTCCACAGGGACAATGAGCAGTTCTTC. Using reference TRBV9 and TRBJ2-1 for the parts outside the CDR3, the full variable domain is DSGVTQTPKHLITATGQRVTLRCSPRSGDLSVYWYQQSLDQGLQFLIQYYNGEERAKGNILERFSAQQFPDLHSELNLSSLELGDSALYFCASSFHRDNEQFFGPGTRLTVL.

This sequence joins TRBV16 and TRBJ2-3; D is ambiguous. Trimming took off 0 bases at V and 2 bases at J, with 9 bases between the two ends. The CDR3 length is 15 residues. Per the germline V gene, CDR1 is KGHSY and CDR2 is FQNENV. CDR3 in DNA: TGTGCCAGCAGCCAATCGGACGGATACACAGATACGCAGTATTTT. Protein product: CASSQSDGYTDTQYF.

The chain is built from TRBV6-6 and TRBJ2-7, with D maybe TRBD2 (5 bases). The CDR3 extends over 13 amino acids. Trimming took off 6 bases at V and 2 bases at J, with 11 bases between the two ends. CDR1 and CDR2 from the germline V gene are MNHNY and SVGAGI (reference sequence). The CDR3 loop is CASSTRLTYEQYF. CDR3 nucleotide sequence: TGTGCCAGCAGCACCCGACTAACCTACGAGCAGTACTTC.

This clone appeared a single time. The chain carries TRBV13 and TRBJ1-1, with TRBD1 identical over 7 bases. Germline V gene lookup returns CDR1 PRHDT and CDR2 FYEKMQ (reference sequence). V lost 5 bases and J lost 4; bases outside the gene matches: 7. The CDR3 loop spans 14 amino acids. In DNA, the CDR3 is TGTGCCAGCAGCCATAACAGGGGAGGCACTGAAGCTTTCTTT. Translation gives CASSHNRGGTEAFF.

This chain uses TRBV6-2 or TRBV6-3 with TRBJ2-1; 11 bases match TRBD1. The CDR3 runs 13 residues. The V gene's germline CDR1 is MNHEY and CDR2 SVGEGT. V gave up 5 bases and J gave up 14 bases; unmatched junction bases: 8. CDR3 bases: TGTGCCAGCAGTCCCGGACAGGGGGCGGAAAAGTTCTTC. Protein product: CASSPGQGAEKFF.

The DNA for the CDR3 is TGTGCCAGCAGACGACAGGGCCAGAACACTGAAGCTTTCTTT. This sequence encodes CASRRQGQNTEAFF. This sequence joins TRBV6-6 and TRBJ1-1, with TRBD1 matching over 7 bases. The CDR3 loop spans 14 amino acids. The V gene's germline CDR1 is MNHNY and CDR2 SVGAGI (reference sequence). The V segment lost 6 bases and the J segment 1 base; nucleotides outside the gene matches: 5.

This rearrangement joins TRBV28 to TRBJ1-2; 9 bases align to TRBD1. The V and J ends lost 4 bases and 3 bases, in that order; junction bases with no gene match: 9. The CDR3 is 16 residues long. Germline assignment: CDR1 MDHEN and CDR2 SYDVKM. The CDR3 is CASSSGQGKSYYGYTF. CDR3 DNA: TGTGCCAGCAGTTCCGGACAGGGGAAATCTTACTATGGCTACACCTTC.

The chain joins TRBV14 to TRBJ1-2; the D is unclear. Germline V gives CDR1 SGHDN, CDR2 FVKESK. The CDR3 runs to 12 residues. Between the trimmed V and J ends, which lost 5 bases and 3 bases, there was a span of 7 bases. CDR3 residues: CASSEGHYGYTF. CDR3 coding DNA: TGTGCCAGCAGCGAGGGCCACTATGGCTACACCTTC.